Shown below are 10 T cell receptor beta chains from a single sample sequenced in a study of T cell repertoires in cytomegalovirus infection. TCRdb re-called the reads with MiXCR, one entry per CDR3 protein. The sample includes 140,000 to 150,000 distinct CDR3 sequences, more than 30% of them seen just once. Antigens of these TCRs are unknown. The sequencing here drew on CD8+ T cells from cultured PBMCs, taken from culture after CMV antigen stimulation. Source of these receptors: a human donor in good health (CMV status not recorded). Some clones in this sample may be carry-over from other donors' samples.

This clonotype was counted a single time. The chain is built from TRBV19 and TRBJ1-2; 7 positions agree with TRBD1. The CDR3 totals 13 residues. The V gene end was trimmed by 6 bases and the J gene end by 4 bases; junction bases not matched to a gene: 5. The germline V gene encodes CDR1 LNHDA and CDR2 SQIVND (reference sequence). As DNA, the CDR3 is TGTGCCAGTAGGGCTGGACAGGCCTATGGCTACACCTTC. Translated, it gives CASRAGQAYGYTF.

This chain uses TRBV6-6 with TRBJ2-5; perhaps TRBD1 as D (5 bases). Germline V gene sequence: CDR1 MNHNY, CDR2 SVGAGI (reference sequence). The CDR3 is 16 amino acids. V dropped 6 bases and J dropped 1 base, with 18 bases sitting between them. The chain's CDR3 is CASSSAGHSFQETQYF. The CDR3 DNA reads as TGTGCCAGCAGCTCGGCTGGACATTCATTCCAAGAGACCCAGTACTTC.

Only one count was recorded for this clonotype. This may be a read error: a much more frequent sequence differs by one nucleotide. V is TRBV7-2 and J is TRBJ2-5; the match to TRBD1 covers 10 bases. This CDR3 is 16 amino acids long. CDR1 is SGHTA, CDR2 FQGNSA, per germline. The junction had 12 bases not matched to a gene; V was cut back by 6 bases and J by 5 bases. DNA for the CDR3: TGTGCCAGCAGATCTGCTTGGACAGGGGGATCTGAGACCCAGTACTTC. The encoded protein is CASRSAWTGGSETQYF.

This clonotype was seen a single time. The chain joins TRBV2 to TRBJ2-3; maybe TRBD2 (6 bases). CDR1 is SNHLY and CDR2 is FYNNEI in the germline V gene. This CDR3 spans 14 amino acids. V gave up 1 base and J gave up 4 bases, with 9 bases separating them. This chain's CDR3 is CASSEVAGSDTQYF. In DNA, the CDR3 is TGTGCCAGCAGTGAAGTTGCGGGGTCAGATACGCAGTATTTT.

The CDR3 DNA sequence: TGTGCCAGCAGCTACCTGGGACAGGCGTCCTACAATGAGCAGTTCTTC. Protein sequence: CASSYLGQASYNEQFF. The chain recombines TRBV3-1 with TRBJ2-1, with TRBD1 identical over 8 bases. After removal of 5 bases from V and 1 base from J, the junction contained 7 bases not matched to a gene. Germline loops: CDR1 LGHDT, CDR2 YNNKEL (reference sequence). This CDR3 is 16 amino acids long.

This clonotype was seen ten or more times. The J gene is TRBJ1-2, the V gene TRBV5-6, with a weak D call TRBD1 (6 bases). CDR1 SGHDT and CDR2 YYEEEE come from the germline V gene. The CDR3 is 15 residues long. Trimming removed 2 bases from V and 1 base from J, with 12 bases in between. The CDR3 bases are TGTGCCAGCAGCTTCTGGACAGAGATTAACTATGGCTACACCTTC. Translated: CASSFWTEINYGYTF.

The chain uses TRBV9 and TRBJ2-7; 8 nucleotides match TRBD2. CDR1 and CDR2 from the germline V gene are SGDLS and YYNGEE. With V trimmed by 0 bases and J by 0 bases, 5 bases remained unmatched. The CDR3 covers 16 residues. The CDR3 bases are TGTGCCAGCAGCGTAGCCGTAGCGGGGAGCTCCTACGAGCAGTACTTC. Its translation is CASSVAVAGSSYEQYF.

This clonotype was counted many times. This chain connects TRBV5-5 to TRBJ2-1; D ambiguous. This CDR3 comprises 13 residues. CDR1 and CDR2 from the germline V gene are SGHKS and YYEKEE (reference sequence). V was trimmed by 4 bases and J by 8 bases, leaving 13 bases between them. The CDR3 nucleotides read TGTGCCAGCAGCCCGATCTGGGGTGATGAGCAGTTCTTC. This translates into CASSPIWGDEQFF.

This clonotype was detected only a few times. This chain links TRBV7-2 with TRBJ1-1, with D unresolved. The CDR3 is made up of 14 amino acids. Germline loops: CDR1 SGHTA, CDR2 FQGNSA. V was pared by 4 bases and J by 5 bases, with 14 bases between. In DNA, the CDR3 is TGTGCCAGCAGCTCCGGGCTCCTGGGGACTGAAGCTTTCTTT. This codes for CASSSGLLGTEAFF.

This clonotype was detected only a few times. The chain employs TRBV12-3 or TRBV12-4 and TRBJ2-3; D uncertain. V gave up 0 bases and J gave up 0 bases, with 13 bases separating them. The CDR3 length is 17 residues. CDR3 protein: CASSLALTAVSTDTQYF. The CDR3 region has the DNA TGTGCCAGCAGTTTAGCGCTTACGGCCGTTAGCACAGATACGCAGTATTTT.